This TCR beta chain was captured by sequencing in a study of cytomegalovirus exposure and HLA in healthy donors. Germline CDR1 SGHVS, CDR2 FQNEAQ. The CDR3 has 15 amino acids. Trimming removed 1 base from V and 10 bases from J, with 17 bases in between. Comment on this clone: Its antigen is currently unknown.

Use of 60 Vbeta and 13 Jbeta primers characterized the PCR. Clones were sequenced by immunoSEQ multiplex PCR, and TCRdb holds only the in-frame ones, with some missing. Counted here are roughly 200,000 clones, 55% to 75% occurring once; the ten biggest clones make up around 3%. Findings of the study overall: Accurate prediction of HLA-A and HLA-B alleles (for most subjects) was reportedly achieved from TCR beta sequences. Researchers left out some V segments, among them TRBV6-2 and TRBV6-3, as indistinguishable.

Material for sequencing was PBMCs. V and J are TRBV7-8 and TRBJ2-4, with a possible D match to TRBD2 (6 bases). This sequence was found in a man aged 35-49 years in good health and CMV-seropositive. CDR3 loop: CASSLEVRGTKIQYF. The CDR3 coding sequence is TGTGCCAGCAGCTTAGAGGTCCGCGGGACGAAAATTCAGTACTTC.